This T cell receptor beta chain was captured by sequencing in a study of T cell responses to AZD1222 COVID-19 vaccine. Method: immunoSEQ multiplex PCR; TCRdb's copy keeps in-frame clones and lacks some. The table shows 90,000 or so clones, with about nine tenths occurring only once. Per the germline V gene, CDR1 is SSHAT and CDR2 is FNYEAQ (reference sequence). This CDR3 has 14 amino acids. Study observations and caveats: Spike-spanning, vaccine-associated CD4 TCRs were dominant at 160-218 and 743-854. Sampling captured repertoires only after the peak T cell response. Of the AZD1222 recipients, only 6 or 7 were seropositive at baseline. Donors were chiefly white British, with a greater number of females, and clonal diversity was perhaps underestimated.

For this clone: Its cognate antigen is unknown. Compared with germline, one end of the junction differs, possibly owing to a read error.

The source is an adult who received the AZD1222 COVID-19 vaccine. This chain links TRBV7-7 with TRBJ2-3, with D unclear. This material consisted of peripheral blood, taken 28 days after the second AZD1222 dose. CDR3 nucleotide sequence: TGTGCTAGCAGCTTAGGCCAGGCCACAGATACGCAGTATTTT. Encoded protein: CASSLGQATDTQYF. Full variable domain (rest looked up from reference TRBV7-7 and TRBJ2-3): GAGVSQSPRYKVTKRGQDVTLRCDPISSHATLYWYQQALGQGPEFLTYFNYEAQPDKSGLPSDRFSAERPEGSISTLTIQRTEQRDSAMYRCASSLGQATDTQYFGPGTRLTVL.